This T cell receptor (beta chain) was identified in a study of CD8 T cells in Susac syndrome. CDR1 SGHRS and CDR2 YFSETQ come from the germline V gene. The CDR3 spans 13 residues. Trimming removed 1 base at V and 6 bases at J, with 10 bases between. Healthy donors formed controls matched for age and sex. TEMRA cells underwent FACS enrichment and CD8+ and CD4+ T cells underwent negative isolation. RNA totalling about 0.45 to 1 ug underwent reverse transcription with random hexamers. TCRdb redid the calling of the immunoSEQ multiplex PCR reads with MiXCR, one entry per CDR3 protein. The sample shows 180,000 or so distinct CDR3 sequences, over 85% of them seen only once.

This receptor was identified in a human donor in good health. Sample: CD4+ T cells from PBMCs. The genes are TRBV5-1 and TRBJ1-2; no clear D gene. The DNA of the CDR3 is TGCGCCAGCAGCTTGAGGGAGGGCGATGGCTACACCTTC. Translating gives CASSLREGDGYTF.